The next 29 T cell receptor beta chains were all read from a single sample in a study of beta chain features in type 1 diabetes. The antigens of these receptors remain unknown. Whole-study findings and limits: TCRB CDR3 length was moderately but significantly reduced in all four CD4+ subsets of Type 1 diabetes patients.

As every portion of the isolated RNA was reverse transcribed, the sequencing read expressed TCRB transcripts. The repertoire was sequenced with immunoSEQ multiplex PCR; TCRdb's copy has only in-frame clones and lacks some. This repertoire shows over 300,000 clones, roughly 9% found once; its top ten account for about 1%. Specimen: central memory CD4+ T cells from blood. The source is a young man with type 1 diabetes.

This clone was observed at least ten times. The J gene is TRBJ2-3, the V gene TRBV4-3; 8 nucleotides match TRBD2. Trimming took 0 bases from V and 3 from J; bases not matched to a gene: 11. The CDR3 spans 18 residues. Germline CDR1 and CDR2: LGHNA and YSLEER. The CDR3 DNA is TGCGCCAGCAGCCAAGAAGGGCGCGGAATAGCGGGGACAGATACGCAGTATTTT. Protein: CASSQEGRGIAGTDTQYF.

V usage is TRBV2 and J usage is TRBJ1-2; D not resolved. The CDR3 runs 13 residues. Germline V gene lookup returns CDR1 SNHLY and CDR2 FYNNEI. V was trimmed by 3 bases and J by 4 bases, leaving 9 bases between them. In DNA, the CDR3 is TGTGCCAGCAGTGATAATCTTCCCTATGGCTACACCTTC. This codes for CASSDNLPYGYTF.

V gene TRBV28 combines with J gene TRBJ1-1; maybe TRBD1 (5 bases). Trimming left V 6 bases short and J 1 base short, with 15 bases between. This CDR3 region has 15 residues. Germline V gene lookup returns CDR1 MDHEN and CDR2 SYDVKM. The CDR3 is CASRSAGPANTEAFF. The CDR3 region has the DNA TGTGCCAGCAGGTCCGCAGGGCCCGCGAACACTGAAGCTTTCTTT.

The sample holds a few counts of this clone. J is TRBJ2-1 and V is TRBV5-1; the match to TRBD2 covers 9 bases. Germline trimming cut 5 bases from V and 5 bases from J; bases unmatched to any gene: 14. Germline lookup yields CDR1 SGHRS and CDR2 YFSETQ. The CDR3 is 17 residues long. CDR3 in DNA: TGCGCCAGCAGTATGACGGCTAGCGGGGCTACCAACAATGAGCAGTTCTTC. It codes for CASSMTASGATNNEQFF.

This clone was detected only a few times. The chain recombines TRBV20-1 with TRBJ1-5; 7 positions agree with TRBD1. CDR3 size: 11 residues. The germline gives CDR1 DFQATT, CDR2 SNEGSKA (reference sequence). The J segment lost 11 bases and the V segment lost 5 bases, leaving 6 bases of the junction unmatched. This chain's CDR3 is CSADRERTQHF. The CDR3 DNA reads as TGCAGTGCTGACAGGGAAAGGACCCAGCATTTT.

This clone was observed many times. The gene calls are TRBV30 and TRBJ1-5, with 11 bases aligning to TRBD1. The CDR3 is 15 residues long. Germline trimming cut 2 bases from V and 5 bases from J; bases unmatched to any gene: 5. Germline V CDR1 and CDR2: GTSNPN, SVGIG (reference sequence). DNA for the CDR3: TGTGCCTGGAGTCCAGGACAGGGGGCTGATCAGCCCCAGCATTTT. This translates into CAWSPGQGADQPQHF.

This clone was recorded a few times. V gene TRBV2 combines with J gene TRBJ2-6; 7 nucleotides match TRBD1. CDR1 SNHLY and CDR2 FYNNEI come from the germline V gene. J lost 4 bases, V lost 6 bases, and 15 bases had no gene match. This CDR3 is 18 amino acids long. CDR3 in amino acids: CASRLLGTVVGGANVLTF. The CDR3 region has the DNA TGTGCCAGCAGACTGCTTGGGACAGTAGTGGGGGGGGCCAACGTCCTGACTTTC.

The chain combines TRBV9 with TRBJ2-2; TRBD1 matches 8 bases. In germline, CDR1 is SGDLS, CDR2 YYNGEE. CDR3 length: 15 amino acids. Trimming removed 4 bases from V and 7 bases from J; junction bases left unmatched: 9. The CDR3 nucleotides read TGTGCCAGCAGCCCACGACAGGGGCAGGTCGGGGAGCTGTTTTTT. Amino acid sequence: CASSPRQGQVGELFF.

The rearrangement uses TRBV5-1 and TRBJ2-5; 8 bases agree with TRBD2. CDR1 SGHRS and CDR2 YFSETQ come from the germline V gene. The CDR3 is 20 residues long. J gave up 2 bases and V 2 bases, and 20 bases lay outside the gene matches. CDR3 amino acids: CASSFFSSGNGPGGQETQYF. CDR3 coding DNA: TGCGCCAGCAGCTTTTTCTCCTCCGGAAACGGGCCGGGGGGGCAAGAGACCCAGTACTTC.

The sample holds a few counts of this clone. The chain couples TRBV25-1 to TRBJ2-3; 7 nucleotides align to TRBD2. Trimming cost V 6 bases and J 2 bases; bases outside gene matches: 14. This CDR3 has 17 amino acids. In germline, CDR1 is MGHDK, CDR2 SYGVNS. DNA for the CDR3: TGTGCCAGCAGCCACGGTCACGGCGGGGGTGTCACAGATACGCAGTATTTT. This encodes CASSHGHGGGVTDTQYF. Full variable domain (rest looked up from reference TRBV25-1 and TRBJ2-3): EADIYQTPRYLVIGTGKKITLECSQTMGHDKMYWYQQDPGMELHLIHYSYGVNSTEKGDLSSESTVSRIRTEHFPLTLESARPSHTSQYLCASSHGHGGGVTDTQYFGPGTRLTVL.

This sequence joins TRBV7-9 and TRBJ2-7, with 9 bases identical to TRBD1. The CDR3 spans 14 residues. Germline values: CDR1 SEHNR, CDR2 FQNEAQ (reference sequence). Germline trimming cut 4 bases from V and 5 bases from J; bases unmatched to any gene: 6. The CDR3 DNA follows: TGTGCCAGCAGCTCGGACAGGGGATCCCACGAGCAGTACTTC. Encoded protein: CASSSDRGSHEQYF.

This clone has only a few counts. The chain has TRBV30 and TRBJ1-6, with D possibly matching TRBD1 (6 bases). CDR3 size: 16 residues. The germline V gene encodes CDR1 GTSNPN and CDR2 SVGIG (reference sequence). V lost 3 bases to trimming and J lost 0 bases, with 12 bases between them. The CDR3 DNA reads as TGTGCCTGGAGGGATCAGGGGAGCTCCTATAATTCACCCCTCCACTTT. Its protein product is CAWRDQGSSYNSPLHF.

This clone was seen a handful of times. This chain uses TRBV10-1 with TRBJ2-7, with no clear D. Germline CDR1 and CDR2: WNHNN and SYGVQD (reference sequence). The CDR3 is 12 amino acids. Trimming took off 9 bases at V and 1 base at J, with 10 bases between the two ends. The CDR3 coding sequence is TGCGCCAGAAGGGTCGGGTCCTACGAGCAGTACTTC. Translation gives CARRVGSYEQYF.

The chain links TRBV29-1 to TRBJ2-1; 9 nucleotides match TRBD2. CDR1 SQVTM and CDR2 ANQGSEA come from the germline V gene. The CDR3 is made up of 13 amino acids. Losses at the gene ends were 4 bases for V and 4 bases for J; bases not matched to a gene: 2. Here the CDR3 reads CSVGTSEYNEQFF. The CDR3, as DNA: TGCAGCGTTGGGACTAGCGAATACAATGAGCAGTTCTTC.

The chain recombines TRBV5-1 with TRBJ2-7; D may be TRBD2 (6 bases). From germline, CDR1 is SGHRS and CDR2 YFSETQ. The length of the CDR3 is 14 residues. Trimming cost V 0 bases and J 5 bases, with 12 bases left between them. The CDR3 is CASSLGREEDEQYF. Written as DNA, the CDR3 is TGCGCCAGCAGCTTGGGGAGGGAGGAAGACGAGCAGTACTTC.

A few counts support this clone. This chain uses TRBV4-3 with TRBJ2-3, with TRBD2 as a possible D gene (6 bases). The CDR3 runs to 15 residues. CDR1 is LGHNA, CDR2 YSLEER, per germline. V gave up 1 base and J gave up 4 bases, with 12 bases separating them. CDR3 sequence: CASSQGSSGSDTQYF. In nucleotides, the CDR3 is TGCGCCAGCAGCCAAGGGAGTAGCGGTTCAGATACGCAGTATTTT.

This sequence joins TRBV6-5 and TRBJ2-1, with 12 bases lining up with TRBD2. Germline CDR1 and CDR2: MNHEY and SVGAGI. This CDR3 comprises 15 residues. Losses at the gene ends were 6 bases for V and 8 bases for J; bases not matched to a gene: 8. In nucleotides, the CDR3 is TGTGCCAGCAGGCTTCTAGCGGGGGGGCCTTATGAGCAGTTCTTC. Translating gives CASRLLAGGPYEQFF.

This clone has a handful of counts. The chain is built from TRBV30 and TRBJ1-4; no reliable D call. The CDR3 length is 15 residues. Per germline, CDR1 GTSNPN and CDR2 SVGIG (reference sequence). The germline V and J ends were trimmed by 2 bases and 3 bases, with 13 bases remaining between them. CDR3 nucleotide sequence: TGTGCCTGGAGTCCCCTCCGGCAGTCTAATGAAAAACTGTTTTTT. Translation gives CAWSPLRQSNEKLFF.

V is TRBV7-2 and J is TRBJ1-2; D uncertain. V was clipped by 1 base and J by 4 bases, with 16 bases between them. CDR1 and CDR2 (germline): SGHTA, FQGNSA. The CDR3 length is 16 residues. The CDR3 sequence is CASSLVSSQAGYGYTF. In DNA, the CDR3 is TGTGCCAGCAGCTTAGTTTCCAGCCAGGCCGGCTATGGCTACACCTTC.

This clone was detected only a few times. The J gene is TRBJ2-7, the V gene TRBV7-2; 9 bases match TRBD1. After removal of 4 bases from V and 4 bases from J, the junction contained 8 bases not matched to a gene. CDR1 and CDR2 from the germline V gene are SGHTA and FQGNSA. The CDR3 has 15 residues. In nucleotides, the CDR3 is TGTGCCAGCAGCTGGGGCCCGGGACAGGGTTACGAGCAGTACTTC. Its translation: CASSWGPGQGYEQYF.

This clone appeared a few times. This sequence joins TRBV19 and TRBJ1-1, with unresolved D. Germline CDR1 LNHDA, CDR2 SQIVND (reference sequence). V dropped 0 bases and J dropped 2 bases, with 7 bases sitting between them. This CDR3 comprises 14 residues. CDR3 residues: CASSIERRNTEAFF. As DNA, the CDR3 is TGTGCCAGTAGTATAGAGAGACGAAACACTGAAGCTTTCTTT. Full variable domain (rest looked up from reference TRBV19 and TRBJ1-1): DGGITQSPKYLFRKEGQNVTLSCEQNLNHDAMYWYRQDPGQGLRLIYYSQIVNDFQKGDIAEGYSVSREKKESFPLTVTSAQKNPTAFYLCASSIERRNTEAFFGQGTRLTVV.

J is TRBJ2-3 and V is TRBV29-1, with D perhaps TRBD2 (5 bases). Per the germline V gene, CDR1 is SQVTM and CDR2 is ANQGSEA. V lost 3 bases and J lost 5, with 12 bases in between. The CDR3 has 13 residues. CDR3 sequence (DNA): TGCAGCGTTGACGGACGTGAGGGAGATACGCAGTATTTT. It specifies CSVDGREGDTQYF.

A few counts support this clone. The chain's CDR3 is CASSPNPGPVEQYF. The CDR3 bases are TGTGCCAGCTCACCAAACCCGGGTCCGGTAGAGCAGTACTTC. V gene TRBV18 combines with J gene TRBJ2-7; unclear D gene. Between the trimmed V and J ends, which lost 2 bases and 7 bases, there was a span of 15 bases. The CDR3 extends over 14 amino acids. Germline CDR1 reads KGHSH; CDR2 reads LQKENI. Combining the CDR3 with reference TRBV18 and TRBJ2-7 gives the whole variable domain NAGVMQNPRHLVRRRGQEARLRCSPMKGHSHVYWYRQLPEEGLKFMVYLQKENIIDESGMPKERFSAEFPKEGPSILRIQQVVRGDSAAYFCASSPNPGPVEQYFGPGTRLTVT.

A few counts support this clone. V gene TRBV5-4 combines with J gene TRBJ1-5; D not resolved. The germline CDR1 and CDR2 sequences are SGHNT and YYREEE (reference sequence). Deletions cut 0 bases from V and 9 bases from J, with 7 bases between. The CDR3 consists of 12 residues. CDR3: CASSLDWGPQHF. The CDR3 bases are TGTGCCAGCAGCTTGGATTGGGGGCCCCAGCATTTT.

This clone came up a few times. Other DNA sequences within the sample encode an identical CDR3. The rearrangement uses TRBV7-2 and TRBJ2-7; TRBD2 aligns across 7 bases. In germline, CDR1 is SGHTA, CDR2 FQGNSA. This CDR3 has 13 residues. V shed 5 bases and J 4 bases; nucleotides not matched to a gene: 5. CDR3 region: CASSPGGSYEQYF. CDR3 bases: TGTGCCAGCAGCCCGGGGGGATCTTACGAGCAGTACTTC.

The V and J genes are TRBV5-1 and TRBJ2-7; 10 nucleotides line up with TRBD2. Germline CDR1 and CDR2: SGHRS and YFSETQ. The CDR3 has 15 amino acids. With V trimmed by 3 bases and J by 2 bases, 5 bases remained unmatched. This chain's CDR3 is CASSSLAGETYEQYF. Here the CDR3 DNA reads TGCGCCAGCAGCTCCCTAGCGGGGGAAACCTACGAGCAGTACTTC.

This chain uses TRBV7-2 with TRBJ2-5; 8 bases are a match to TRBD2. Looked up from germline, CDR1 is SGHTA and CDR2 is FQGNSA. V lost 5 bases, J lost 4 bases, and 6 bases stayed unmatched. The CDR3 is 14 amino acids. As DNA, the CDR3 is TGTGCCAGCAGCGGCGGGGGGAGGATAGAGACCCAGTACTTC. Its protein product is CASSGGGRIETQYF. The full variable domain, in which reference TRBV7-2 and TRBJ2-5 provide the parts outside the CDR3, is GAGVSQSPSNKVTEKGKDVELRCDPISGHTALYWYRQSLGQGLEFLIYFQGNSAPDKSGLPSDRFSAERTGGSVSTLTIQRTQQEDSAVYLCASSGGGRIETQYFGPGTRLLVL.

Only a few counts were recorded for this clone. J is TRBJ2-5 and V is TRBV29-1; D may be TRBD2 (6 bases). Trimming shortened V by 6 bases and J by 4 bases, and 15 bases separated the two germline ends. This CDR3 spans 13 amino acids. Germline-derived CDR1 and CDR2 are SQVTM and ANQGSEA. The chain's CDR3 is CSVIDMGGETQYF. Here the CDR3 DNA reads TGCAGCGTAATCGATATGGGAGGAGAGACCCAGTACTTC.

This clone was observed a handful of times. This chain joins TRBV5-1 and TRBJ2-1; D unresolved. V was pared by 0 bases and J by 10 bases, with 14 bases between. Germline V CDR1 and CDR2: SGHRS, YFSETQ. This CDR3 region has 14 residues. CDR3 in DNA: TGCGCCAGCAGCTTGGAGGCCCCTTTTTGGGAGCAGTTCTTC. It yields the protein CASSLEAPFWEQFF.